Described below is a single TCR beta chain sequence and its context. What it binds is unknown. This sample is part of a study of cytomegalovirus exposure and HLA in healthy donors. The PCR employed 60 Vbeta primers together with 13 Jbeta primers. As handled by the study authors: There were about 80 million unique TCR beta chains by a later count, and 10 million to 12 million of them were shared. Clones were read by immunoSEQ multiplex PCR, and TCRdb kept only the in-frame ones, dropping some. D and trimming come from the DNA, and the V and J calls and clone size come from that table. The sample consists of 200,000 to 250,000 clones, roughly 91% of them appearing once. CDR1 and CDR2 from the germline V gene are MGHRA and YSYEKL. The CDR3 length is 13 residues. The V and J ends lost 2 bases and 0 bases respectively, with 2 bases between them. It was healthy bone marrow donors who served as donors. Study-wide results and limits: Later, TCR association rates were found to vary by HLA locus, highest for DRB1 and lowest for HLA-C. Published work reported that the classifier diagnosed cytomegalovirus status with high specificity and sensitivity.

The chain joins TRBV4-1 to TRBJ1-3, with D unclear. This receptor was taken from a young woman in good health and CMV-seronegative. The specimen was PBMCs. The CDR3 sequence: CASSQRSGNTIYF. In DNA, the CDR3 is TGCGCCAGCAGCCAACGCTCTGGAAACACCATATATTTT.